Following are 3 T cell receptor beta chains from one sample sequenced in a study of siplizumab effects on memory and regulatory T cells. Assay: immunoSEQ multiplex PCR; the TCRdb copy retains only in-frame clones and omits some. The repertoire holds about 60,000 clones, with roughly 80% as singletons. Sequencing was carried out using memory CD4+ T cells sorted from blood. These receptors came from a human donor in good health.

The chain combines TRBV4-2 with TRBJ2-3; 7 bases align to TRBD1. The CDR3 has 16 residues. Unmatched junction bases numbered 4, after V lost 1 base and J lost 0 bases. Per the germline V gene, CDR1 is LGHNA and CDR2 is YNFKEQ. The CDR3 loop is CASSQAAGGSTDTQYF. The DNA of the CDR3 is TGTGCCAGCAGCCAAGCGGCAGGGGGTAGCACAGATACGCAGTATTTT.

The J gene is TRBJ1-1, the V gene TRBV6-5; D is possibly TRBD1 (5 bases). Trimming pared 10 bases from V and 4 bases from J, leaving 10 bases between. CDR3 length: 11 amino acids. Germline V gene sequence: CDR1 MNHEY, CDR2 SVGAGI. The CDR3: CATTRVTEAFF. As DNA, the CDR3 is TGTGCCACCACCAGGGTCACTGAAGCTTTCTTT.

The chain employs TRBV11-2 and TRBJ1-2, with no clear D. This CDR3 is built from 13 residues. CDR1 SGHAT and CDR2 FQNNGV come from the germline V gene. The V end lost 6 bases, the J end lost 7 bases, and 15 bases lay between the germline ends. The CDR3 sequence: CASRALGFVGYTF. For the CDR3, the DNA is TGTGCCAGCAGAGCCCTCGGTTTTGTTGGCTACACCTTC.